Below, one T cell receptor beta chain is given with its context. Antigen unknown. The sample originates from a study of cytomegalovirus exposure and HLA in healthy donors. Overall study: As an earlier analysis found, around 170 million T cells yielded fewer than 130 million unique TCR beta sequences. Approximately 80 million unique TCRs, all from HLA-typed donors, were included in an early release of the data. Study-wide findings and caveats: In a later analysis, 15,000 to 20,000 TCR beta sequences were associated with HLA alleles at 0.05 false discovery rate. Prior analysis indicated that the majority of TCR beta V segments exhibited productivity approximately 90% or approximately 30% of the time.

The PCR made use of 60 Vbeta and 13 Jbeta primers. Sequencing was performed with immunoSEQ multiplex PCR; in TCRdb, only in-frame clones are kept and a portion is missing. This repertoire shows around 140,000 clones, 87% found once; its top ten account for 4% to 6.5%. Trimming took off 4 bases at V and 4 bases at J, with 10 bases between the two ends. CDR1 SQVTM and CDR2 ANQGSEA come from the germline V gene. CDR3 length equals 12 residues. This TCR was sampled from a woman aged 25 to 39 in good health and CMV-seronegative. The chain has TRBV29-1 and TRBJ1-1; the D gene is possibly TRBD1 (6 bases). Sequencing was done on a sample of PBMCs. The CDR3 coding sequence is TGCAGCGTTGTGGTCAGGGGCACTGAAGCTTTCTTT. Translation gives CSVVVRGTEAFF.